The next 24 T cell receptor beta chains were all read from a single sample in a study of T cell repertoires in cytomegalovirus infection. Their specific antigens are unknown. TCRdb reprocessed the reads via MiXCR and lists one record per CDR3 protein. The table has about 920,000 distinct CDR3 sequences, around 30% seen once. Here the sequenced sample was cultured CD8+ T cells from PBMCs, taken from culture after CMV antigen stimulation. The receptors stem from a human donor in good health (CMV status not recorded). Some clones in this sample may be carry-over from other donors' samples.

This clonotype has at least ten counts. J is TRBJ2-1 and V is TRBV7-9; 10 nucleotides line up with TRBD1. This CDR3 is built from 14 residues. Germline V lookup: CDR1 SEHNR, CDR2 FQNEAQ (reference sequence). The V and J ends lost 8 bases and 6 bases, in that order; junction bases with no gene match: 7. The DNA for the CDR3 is TGTGCCAGCGTACCGGGACAGGGGTTCAATGAGCAGTTCTTC. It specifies CASVPGQGFNEQFF.

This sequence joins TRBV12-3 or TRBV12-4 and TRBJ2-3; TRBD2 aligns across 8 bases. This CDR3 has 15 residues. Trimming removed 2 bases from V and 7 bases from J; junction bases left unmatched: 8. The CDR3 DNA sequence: TGTGCCAGCAGTTTATTGTCGGCGGGGGGAAATACGCAGTATTTT. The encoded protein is CASSLLSAGGNTQYF.

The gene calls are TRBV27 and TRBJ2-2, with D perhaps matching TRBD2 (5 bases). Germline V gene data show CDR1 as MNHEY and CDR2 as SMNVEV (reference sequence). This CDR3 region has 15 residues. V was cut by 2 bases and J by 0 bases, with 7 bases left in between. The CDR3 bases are TGTGCCAGCAGTTTAGACTACTCGAACACCGGGGAGCTGTTTTTT. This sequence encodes CASSLDYSNTGELFF.

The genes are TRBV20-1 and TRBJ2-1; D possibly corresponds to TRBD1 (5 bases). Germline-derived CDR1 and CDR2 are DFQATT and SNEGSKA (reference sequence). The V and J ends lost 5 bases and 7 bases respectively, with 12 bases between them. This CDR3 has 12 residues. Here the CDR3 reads CSAENRINEQFF. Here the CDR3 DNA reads TGCAGTGCTGAAAACAGGATTAATGAGCAGTTCTTC.

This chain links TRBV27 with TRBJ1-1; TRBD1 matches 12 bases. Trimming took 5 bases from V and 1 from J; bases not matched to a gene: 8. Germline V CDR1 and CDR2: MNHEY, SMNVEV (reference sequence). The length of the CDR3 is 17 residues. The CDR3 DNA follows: TGTGCCAGCAGTACGCGGGACAGGGGGCCAGGGAACACTGAAGCTTTCTTT. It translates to CASSTRDRGPGNTEAFF.

The CDR3 reads CASSPRTGANQPQHF. CDR3 coding DNA: TGTGCCAGCAGCCCGCGGACAGGGGCGAATCAGCCCCAGCATTTT. The chain recombines TRBV27 with TRBJ1-5; the match to TRBD1 covers 9 bases. The CDR3 loop spans 15 amino acids. The V segment lost 6 bases and the J segment 4 bases; nucleotides outside the gene matches: 7. The germline V gene has CDR1 MNHEY and CDR2 SMNVEV (reference sequence).

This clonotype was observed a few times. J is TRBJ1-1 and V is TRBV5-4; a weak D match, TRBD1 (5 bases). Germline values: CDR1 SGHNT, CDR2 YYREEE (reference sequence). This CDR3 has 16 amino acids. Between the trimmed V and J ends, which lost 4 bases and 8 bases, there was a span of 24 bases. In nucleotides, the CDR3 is TGTGCCAGCAGCGGCCTAGGTGAGGAGGGGCCGCAGGAAGCTTTCTTT. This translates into CASSGLGEEGPQEAFF.

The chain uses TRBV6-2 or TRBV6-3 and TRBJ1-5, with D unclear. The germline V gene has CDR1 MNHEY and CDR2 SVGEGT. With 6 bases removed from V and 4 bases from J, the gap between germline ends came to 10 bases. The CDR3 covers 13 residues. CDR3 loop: CASRVISNQPQHF. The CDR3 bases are TGTGCCAGCAGAGTTATCTCAAATCAGCCCCAGCATTTT.

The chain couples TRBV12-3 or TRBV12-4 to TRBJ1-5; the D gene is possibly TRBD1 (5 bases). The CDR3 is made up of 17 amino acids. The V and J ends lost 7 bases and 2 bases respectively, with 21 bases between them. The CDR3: CASTFAAGRGGNQPQHF. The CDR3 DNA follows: TGTGCCAGCACCTTCGCGGCAGGTAGGGGTGGCAATCAGCCCCAGCATTTT.

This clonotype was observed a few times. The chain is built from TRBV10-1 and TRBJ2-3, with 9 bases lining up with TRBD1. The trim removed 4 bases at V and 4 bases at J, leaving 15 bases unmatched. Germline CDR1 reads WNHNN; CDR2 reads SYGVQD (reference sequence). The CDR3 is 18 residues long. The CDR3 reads CASSVTGTGNIISDTQYF. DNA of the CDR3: TGCGCCAGCAGTGTGACCGGGACAGGGAATATCATATCAGATACGCAGTATTTT.

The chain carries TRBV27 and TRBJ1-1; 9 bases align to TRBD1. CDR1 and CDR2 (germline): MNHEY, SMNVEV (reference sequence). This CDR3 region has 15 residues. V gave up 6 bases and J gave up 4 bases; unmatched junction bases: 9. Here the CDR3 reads CASSPGQGGITEAFF. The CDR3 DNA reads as TGTGCCAGCAGCCCGGGACAGGGAGGGATCACTGAAGCTTTCTTT.

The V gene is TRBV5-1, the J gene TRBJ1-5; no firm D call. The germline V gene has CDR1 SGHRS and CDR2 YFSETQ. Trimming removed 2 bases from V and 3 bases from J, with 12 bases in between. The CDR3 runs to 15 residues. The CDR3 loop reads CASSLGGQANQPQHF. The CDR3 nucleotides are TGCGCCAGCAGCTTAGGCGGGCAGGCCAATCAGCCCCAGCATTTT.

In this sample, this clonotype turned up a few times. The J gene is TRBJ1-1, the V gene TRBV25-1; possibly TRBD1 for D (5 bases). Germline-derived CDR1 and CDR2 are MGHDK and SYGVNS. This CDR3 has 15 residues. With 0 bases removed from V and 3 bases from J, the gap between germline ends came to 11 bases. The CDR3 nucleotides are TGTGCCAGCAGTGAATATGGGGGGAGTGACACTGAAGCTTTCTTT. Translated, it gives CASSEYGGSDTEAFF. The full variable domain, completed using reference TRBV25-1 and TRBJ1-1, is EADIYQTPRYLVIGTGKKITLECSQTMGHDKMYWYQQDPGMELHLIHYSYGVNSTEKGDLSSESTVSRIRTEHFPLTLESARPSHTSQYLCASSEYGGSDTEAFFGQGTRLTVV.

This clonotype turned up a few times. The CDR3 protein is CASSRTGEATNEKLFF. CDR3 sequence (DNA): TGTGCCAGCAGCCGGACAGGGGAGGCAACTAATGAAAAACTGTTTTTT. The chain has TRBV7-6 and TRBJ1-4; TRBD1 agrees at 9 bases. The CDR3 contains 16 residues. Per the germline V gene, CDR1 is SGHVS and CDR2 is FNYEAQ. J was trimmed by 0 bases and V by 5 bases; bases with no gene match: 4. Full variable domain (outside the CDR3, taken from reference TRBV7-6 and TRBJ1-4): GAGVSQSPRYKVTKRGQDVALRCDPISGHVSLYWYRQALGQGPEFLTYFNYEAQQDKSGLPNDRFSAERPEGSISTLTIQRTEQRDSAMYRCASSRTGEATNEKLFFGSGTQLSVL.

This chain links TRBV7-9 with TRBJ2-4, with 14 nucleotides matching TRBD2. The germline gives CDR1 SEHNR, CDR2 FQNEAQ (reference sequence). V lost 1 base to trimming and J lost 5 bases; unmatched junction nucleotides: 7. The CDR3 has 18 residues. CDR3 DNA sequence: TGTGCCAGCAGCTTAGGGGGACTAGCGGGGGAAGGGGAAAACATTCAGTACTTC. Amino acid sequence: CASSLGGLAGEGENIQYF. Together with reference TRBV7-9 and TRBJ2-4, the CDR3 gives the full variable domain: DTGVSQNPRHKITKRGQNVTFRCDPISEHNRLYWYRQTLGQGPEFLTYFQNEAQLEKSRLLSDRFSAERPKGSFSTLEIQRTEQGDSAMYLCASSLGGLAGEGENIQYFGAGTRLSVL.

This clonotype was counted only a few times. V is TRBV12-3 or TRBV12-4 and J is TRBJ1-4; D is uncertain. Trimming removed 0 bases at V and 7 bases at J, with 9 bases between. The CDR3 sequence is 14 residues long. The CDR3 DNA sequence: TGTGCCAGCAGTTTAGCTTATCGCGGTGAAAAACTGTTTTTT. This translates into CASSLAYRGEKLFF.

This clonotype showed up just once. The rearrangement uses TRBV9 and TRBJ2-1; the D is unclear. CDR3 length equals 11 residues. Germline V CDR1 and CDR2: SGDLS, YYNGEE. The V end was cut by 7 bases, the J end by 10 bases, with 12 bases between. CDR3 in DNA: TGTGCCAGCGGTCAAGACCGGGAGCAGTTCTTC. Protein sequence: CASGQDREQFF.

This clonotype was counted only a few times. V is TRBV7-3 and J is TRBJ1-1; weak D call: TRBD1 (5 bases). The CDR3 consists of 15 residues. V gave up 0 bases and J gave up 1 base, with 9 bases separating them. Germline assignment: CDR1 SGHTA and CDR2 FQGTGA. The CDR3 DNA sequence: TGTGCCAGCAGCTTAACGGGGGACCCGAACACTGAAGCTTTCTTT. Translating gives CASSLTGDPNTEAFF.

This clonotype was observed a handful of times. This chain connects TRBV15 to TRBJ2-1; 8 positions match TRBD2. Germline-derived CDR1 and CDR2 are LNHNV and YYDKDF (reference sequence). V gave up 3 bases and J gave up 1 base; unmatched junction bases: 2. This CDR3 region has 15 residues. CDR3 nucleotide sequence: TGTGCCACCAGCAGGGCGGGGGGTTCCTACAATGAGCAGTTCTTC. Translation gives CATSRAGGSYNEQFF.

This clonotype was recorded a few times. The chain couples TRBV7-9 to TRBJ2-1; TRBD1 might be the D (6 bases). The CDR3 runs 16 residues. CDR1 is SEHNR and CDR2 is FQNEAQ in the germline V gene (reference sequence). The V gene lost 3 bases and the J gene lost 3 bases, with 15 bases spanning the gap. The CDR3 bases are TGTGCCAGCAGCTTTGGCCGGGACATAAACTACAATGAGCAGTTCTTC. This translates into CASSFGRDINYNEQFF.

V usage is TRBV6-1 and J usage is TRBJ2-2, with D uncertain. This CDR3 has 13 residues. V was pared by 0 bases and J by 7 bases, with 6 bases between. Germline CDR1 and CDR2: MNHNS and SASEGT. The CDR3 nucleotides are TGTGCCAGCAGTGAAGCAGGAGACGGGGAGCTGTTTTTT. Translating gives CASSEAGDGELFF.

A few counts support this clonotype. The CDR3 region has the DNA TGTGCCAGCAGTTACTCTGGACCTTCTGGAAACACCATATATTTT. It is translated as CASSYSGPSGNTIYF. The rearrangement uses TRBV6-5 and TRBJ1-3; D remains ambiguous. With 0 bases removed from V and 1 base from J, the gap between germline ends came to 7 bases. Germline V gene sequence: CDR1 MNHEY, CDR2 SVGAGI. This CDR3 has 15 residues.

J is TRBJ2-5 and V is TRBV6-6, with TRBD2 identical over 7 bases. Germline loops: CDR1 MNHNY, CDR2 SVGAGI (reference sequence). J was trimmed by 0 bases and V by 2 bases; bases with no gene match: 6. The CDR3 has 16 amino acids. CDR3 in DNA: TGTGCCAGCAGTTACCCCTCGCTAGCGGACCAAGAGACCCAGTACTTC. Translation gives CASSYPSLADQETQYF.

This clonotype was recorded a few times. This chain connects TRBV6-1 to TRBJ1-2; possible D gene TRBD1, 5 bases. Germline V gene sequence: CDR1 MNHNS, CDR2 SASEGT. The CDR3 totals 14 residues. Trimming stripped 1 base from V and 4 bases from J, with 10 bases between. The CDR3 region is CASSEDRGGYGYTF. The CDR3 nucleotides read TGTGCCAGCAGTGAAGACCGGGGGGGCTATGGCTACACCTTC.